This T cell receptor (beta chain) was documented in a study of identical twins. TCRdb recomputed calls from the 5' RACE reads with MiXCR, one row per CDR3 protein. The table includes 430,000 or so distinct CDR3 sequences, approximately 25% detected once. Everyone who gave samples was a healthy Caucasian. Trimming stripped 2 bases from V and 0 bases from J, with 17 bases between. This CDR3 is built from 17 residues. Germline-derived CDR1 and CDR2 are MNHNS and SASEGT. Study outcomes and limitations: With abundant cord blood beta clonotypes, insertions were fewer; memory repertoires showed no such pattern.

This clonotype was counted between two and nine times. Its antigen is currently unknown. Separately, the same data were catalogued under a study of T cells expressing NK-cell markers. That work adds: It was sorted CD3+CD56+NKG2C+, CD3+CD56+NKG2C- and CD3+CD56-NKG2C+ T cells that supplied the TCR beta repertoires. 1.0-7.0% of CD8+ T cells in several donors belonged to dominant NKG2C+ clonotypes.

The specimen was CD4+ T cells sorted from blood. This rearrangement joins TRBV6-1 to TRBJ2-7; no definite D call. The clonotype comes from a young woman in good health. This CDR3 reads CASSEFPTGVPSYEQYF. CDR3 DNA: TGTGCCAGCAGTGAATTCCCCACTGGCGTCCCCTCCTACGAGCAGTACTTC.